The 2 T cell receptor beta chains given below trace back to one sample, sequenced in a study of blood T cell repertoires in COVID-19. Sequencing was performed with immunoSEQ multiplex PCR; in TCRdb, only in-frame clones are kept and a portion is missing. The data show about 480,000 clones, 80% to 90% seen once. Material: peripheral blood. All receptors derive from a man in his late teens or twenties with COVID-19, enrolled during active disease.

The V and J genes are TRBV2 and TRBJ2-3, with TRBD2 matching over 12 bases. J gave up 6 bases and V 4 bases, and 2 bases lay outside the gene matches. Germline CDR1 SNHLY, CDR2 FYNNEI. The CDR3 has 14 residues. CDR3: CASSGTSGVDTQYF. CDR3 in DNA: TGTGCCAGCAGTGGGACTAGCGGGGTGGATACGCAGTATTTT.

The V and J genes are TRBV6-5 and TRBJ2-6; possible D gene TRBD2, 6 bases. In germline, CDR1 is MNHEY, CDR2 SVGAGI. Trimming cost V 3 bases and J 1 base, with 10 bases left between them. The CDR3 loop spans 16 amino acids. This chain's CDR3 is CASSYSEGSGANVLTF. CDR3 coding DNA: TGTGCCAGCAGTTATTCGGAGGGTTCTGGGGCCAACGTCCTGACTTTC.